This TCR beta chain was captured in a study of T cell responses to AZD1222 COVID-19 vaccine. Notes on the study in general: Breadth and depth of Spike-specific TCRs rose after two AZD1222 doses. Variant regions that are unmutated are reportedly the target of nearly half of spike-specific TCRs. Donors were largely white British and mainly female; clonal diversity was possibly underestimated.

The germline V gene has CDR1 SGHTA and CDR2 FQGNSA. V lost 4 bases and J lost 12, with 13 bases in between. The CDR3 is made up of 12 amino acids. Generated by immunoSEQ multiplex PCR, the TCRdb table keeps only in-frame clones and is missing some. This table has tens of thousands of clones, more than 75% appearing once. About this clone itself: Its antigen is unidentified.

Sequences were derived from peripheral blood, sampled on day 0 of AZD1222 vaccination. The sequence came from an adult in good health. The V and J genes are TRBV7-2 and TRBJ2-4; the D gene is possibly TRBD2 (5 bases). CDR3 nucleotides: TGTGCCAGCAGCTCATCCTGGACTCCTCAGTACTTC. It encodes CASSSSWTPQYF. The full variable domain, with the rest looked up from reference TRBV7-2 and TRBJ2-4, is GAGVSQSPSNKVTEKGKDVELRCDPISGHTALYWYRQSLGQGLEFLIYFQGNSAPDKSGLPSDRFSAERTGGSVSTLTIQRTQQEDSAVYLCASSSSWTPQYFGAGTRLSVL.